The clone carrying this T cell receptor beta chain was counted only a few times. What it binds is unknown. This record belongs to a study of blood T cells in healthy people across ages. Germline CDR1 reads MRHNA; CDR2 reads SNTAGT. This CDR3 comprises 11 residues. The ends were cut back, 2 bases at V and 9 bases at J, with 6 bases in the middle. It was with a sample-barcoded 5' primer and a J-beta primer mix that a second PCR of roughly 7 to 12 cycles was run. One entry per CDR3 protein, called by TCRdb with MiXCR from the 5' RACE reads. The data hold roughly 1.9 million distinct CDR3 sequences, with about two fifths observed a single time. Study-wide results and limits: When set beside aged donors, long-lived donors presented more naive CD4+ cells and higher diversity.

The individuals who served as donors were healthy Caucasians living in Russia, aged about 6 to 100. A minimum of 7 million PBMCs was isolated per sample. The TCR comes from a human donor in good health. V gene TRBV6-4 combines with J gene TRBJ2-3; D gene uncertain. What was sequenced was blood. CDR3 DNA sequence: TGTGCCAGCAGTGACGGTTGGACGCAGTATTTT. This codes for CASSDGWTQYF.